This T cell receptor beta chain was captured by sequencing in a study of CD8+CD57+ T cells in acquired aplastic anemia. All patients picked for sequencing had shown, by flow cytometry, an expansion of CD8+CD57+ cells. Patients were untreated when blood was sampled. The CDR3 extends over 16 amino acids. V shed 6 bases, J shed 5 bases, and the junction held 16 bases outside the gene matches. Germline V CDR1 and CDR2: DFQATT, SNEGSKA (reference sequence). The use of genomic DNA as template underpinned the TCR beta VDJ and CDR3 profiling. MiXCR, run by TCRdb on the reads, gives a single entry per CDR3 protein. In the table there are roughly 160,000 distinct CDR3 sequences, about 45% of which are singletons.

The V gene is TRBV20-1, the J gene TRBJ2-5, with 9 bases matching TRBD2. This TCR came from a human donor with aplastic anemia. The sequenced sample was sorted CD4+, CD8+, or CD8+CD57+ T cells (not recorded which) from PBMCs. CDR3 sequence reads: CSAAAVAGEGGETQYF. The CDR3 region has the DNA TGCAGTGCCGCGGCGGTAGCGGGAGAAGGTGGCGAGACCCAGTACTTC.